Detailed here is one T cell receptor beta chain. Its antigen is unknown. This sample is drawn from a study of cytomegalovirus exposure and HLA in healthy donors. Study-wide context: Membership in the Caucasian-associated ancestry cluster was found for around four fifths of around 380 genotyped donors.

At collection, donors were nominally healthy, but unrecorded immune exposures were probable. Overall study findings and caveats: According to reports, the classifier identified cytomegalovirus status with high specificity and sensitivity. The authors listed 180 or so TCR beta chains as cytomegalovirus-associated.

PCR amplification relied on 60 Vbeta primers (plus 13 Jbeta primers). The table came from immunoSEQ multiplex PCR; TCRdb's copy has only in-frame clones and leaves some out. Seen here are around 180,000 clones, less than 80% observed once, and the top ten hold approximately 0.7%. Germline V gene data show CDR1 as LGHNA and CDR2 as YSLEER. The CDR3 extends over 16 amino acids. With V trimmed by 4 bases and J by 6 bases, 9 bases remained unmatched. This receptor was taken from a woman aged 40-49 years in good health and CMV-seronegative. The material sequenced was PBMCs. This sequence joins TRBV4-3 and TRBJ2-3, with TRBD2 matching over 11 bases. CDR3 amino acids: CASSPGTSGSVDTQYF. The DNA for the CDR3 is TGCGCCAGCAGCCCCGGGACTAGCGGTTCTGTTGATACGCAGTATTTT.